The clone carrying this T cell receptor (beta chain) was recorded a few times. Its cognate antigen is unknown. The data were taken from a study of OX40 agonist ivuxolimab in advanced cancers. Profiled with immunoSEQ multiplex PCR; TCRdb holds only in-frame clones, not every one. This table holds 72,000 or so clones, almost 90% found once. Findings of the study overall: Compared with others, partial responders at 0.1-3.0 mg/kg displayed clonal expansion among the lowest. CD4+ and CD8+ T cells in blood underwent clonal expansion by week 6 at 0.1 to 3.0 mg/kg.

The CDR3 covers 15 residues. CDR1 LNHDA and CDR2 SQIVND come from the germline V gene (reference sequence). V lost 0 bases and J lost 5, with 13 bases in between. The rearrangement links TRBV19 to TRBJ2-5; D tentatively reads TRBD1 or TRBD2 (6 bases each). This receptor was taken from an adult with an advanced solid tumor such as melanoma, head and neck, liver or kidney cancer. The input for sequencing was CD4+ or CD8+ T cells sorted from blood, taken in a trial of the OX40 agonist ivuxolimab. The chain's CDR3 is CASSIDRGTPETQYF. CDR3 coding DNA: TGTGCCAGTAGTATAGATCGGGGGACACCCGAGACCCAGTACTTC.